This T cell receptor (beta chain) was identified during a study of glioma-infiltrating T cells after dendritic cell vaccination. Overall study: Dendritic cell vaccination trial patients had either newly diagnosed or recurrent glioblastoma. The vaccine used monocyte-derived dendritic cells pulsed overnight with autologous tumor lysate.

General study points: TCR clonality showed no direct relationship with survival. The cohort had few patients with full blood and tumor sets.

Some clones are missing from TCRdb's copy, which holds only in-frame ones; the method was immunoSEQ multiplex PCR. The data show approximately 82,000 clones, 70% to 90% seen once. The germline gives CDR1 MNHNS, CDR2 SASEGT. Trimming pared 7 bases from V and 5 bases from J, leaving 12 bases between. The CDR3 has 13 residues. Notes on this clone: Antigen unknown.

The sequences come from blood, collected before dendritic cell vaccination. V gene TRBV6-1 combines with J gene TRBJ1-5; D ambiguous. The source is a human donor with glioblastoma. The CDR3 is CASTTTGDQPQHF. For the CDR3, the DNA is TGTGCCAGCACTACGACGGGAGATCAGCCCCAGCATTTT.